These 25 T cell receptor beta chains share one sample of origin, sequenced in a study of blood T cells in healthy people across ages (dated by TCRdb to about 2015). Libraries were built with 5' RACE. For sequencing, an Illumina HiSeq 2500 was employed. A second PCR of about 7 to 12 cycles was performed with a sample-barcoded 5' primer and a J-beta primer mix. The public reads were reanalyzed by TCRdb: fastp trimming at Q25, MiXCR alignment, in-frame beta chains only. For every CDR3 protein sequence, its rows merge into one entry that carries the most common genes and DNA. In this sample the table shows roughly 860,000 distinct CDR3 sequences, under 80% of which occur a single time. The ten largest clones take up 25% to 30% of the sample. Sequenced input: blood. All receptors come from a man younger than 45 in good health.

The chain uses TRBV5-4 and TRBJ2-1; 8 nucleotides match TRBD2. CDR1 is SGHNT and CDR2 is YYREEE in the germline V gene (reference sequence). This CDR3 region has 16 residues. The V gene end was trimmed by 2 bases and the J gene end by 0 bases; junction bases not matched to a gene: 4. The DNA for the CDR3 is TGTGCCAGCAGCTTAGCGGGGGTAAGCTCCTACAATGAGCAGTTCTTC. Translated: CASSLAGVSSYNEQFF. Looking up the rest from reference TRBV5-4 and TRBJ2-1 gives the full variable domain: ETGVTQSPTHLIKTRGQQVTLRCSSQSGHNTVSWYQQALGQGPQFIFQYYREEENGRGNFPPRFSGLQFPNYSSELNVNALELDDSALYLCASSLAGVSSYNEQFFGPGTRLTVL.

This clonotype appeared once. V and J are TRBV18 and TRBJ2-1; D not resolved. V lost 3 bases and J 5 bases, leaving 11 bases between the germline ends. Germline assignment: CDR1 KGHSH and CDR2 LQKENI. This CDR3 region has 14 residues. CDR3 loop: CASSPFDSDNEQFF. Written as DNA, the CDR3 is TGTGCCAGCTCACCGTTCGACTCGGACAATGAGCAGTTCTTC.

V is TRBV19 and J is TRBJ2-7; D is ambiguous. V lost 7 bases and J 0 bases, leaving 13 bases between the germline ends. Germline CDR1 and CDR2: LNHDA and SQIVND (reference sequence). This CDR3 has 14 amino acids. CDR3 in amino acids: CASNRQASSYEQYF. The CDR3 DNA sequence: TGTGCCAGTAACCGGCAGGCGAGCTCCTACGAGCAGTACTTC.

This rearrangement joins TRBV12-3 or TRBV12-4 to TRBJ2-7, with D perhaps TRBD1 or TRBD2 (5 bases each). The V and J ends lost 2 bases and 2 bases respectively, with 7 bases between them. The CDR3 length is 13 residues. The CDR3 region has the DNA TGTGCCAGCAGTTTAATGGGGGCCTACGAGCAGTACTTC. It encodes CASSLMGAYEQYF.

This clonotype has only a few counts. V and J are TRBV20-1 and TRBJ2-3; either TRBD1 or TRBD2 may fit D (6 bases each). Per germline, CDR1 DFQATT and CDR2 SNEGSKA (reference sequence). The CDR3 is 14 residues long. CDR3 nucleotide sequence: TGCAGCTCGGGGGCGGGGCCCTGGACAGATACGCAGTATTTT. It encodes CSSGAGPWTDTQYF.

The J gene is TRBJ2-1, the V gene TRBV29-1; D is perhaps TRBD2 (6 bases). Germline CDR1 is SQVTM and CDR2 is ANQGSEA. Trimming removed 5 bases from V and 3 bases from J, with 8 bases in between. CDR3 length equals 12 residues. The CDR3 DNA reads TGCAGCGTTTGGACTAACTACAATGAGCAGTTCTTC. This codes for CSVWTNYNEQFF.

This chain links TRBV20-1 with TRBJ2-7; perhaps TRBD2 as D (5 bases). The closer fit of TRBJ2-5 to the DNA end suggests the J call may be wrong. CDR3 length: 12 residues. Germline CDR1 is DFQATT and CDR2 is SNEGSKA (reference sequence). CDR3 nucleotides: TGCAGTGCTTACAGCGGTCAAGAGACCCAGTACTTC. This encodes CSAYSGQETQYF.

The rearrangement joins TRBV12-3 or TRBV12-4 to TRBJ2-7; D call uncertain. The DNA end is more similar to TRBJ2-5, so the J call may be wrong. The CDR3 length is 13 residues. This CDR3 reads CASSFQGFETQYF. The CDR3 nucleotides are TGTGCCAGCAGTTTTCAAGGGTTCGAGACCCAGTACTTC.

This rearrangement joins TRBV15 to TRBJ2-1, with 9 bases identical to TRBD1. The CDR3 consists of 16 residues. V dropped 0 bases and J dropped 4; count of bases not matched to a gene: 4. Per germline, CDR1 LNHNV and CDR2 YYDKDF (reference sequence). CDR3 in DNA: TGTGCCACCAGCAGAGACGCCGGGACAGGGTACAATGAGCAGTTCTTC. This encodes CATSRDAGTGYNEQFF.

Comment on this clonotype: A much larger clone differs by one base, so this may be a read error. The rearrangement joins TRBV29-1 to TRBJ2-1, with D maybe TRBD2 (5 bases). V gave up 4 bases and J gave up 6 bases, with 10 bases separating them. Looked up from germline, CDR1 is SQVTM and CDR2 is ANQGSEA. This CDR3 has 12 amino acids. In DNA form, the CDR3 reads TGCAGCGTTGTCGGGGTTATCAATGAGCAGTTCTTC. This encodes CSVVGVINEQFF.

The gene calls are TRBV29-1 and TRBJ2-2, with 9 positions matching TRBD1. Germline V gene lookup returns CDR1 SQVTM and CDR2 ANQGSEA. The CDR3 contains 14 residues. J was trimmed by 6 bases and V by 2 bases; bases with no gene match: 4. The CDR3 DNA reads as TGCAGCGTTGAAATTGGGACAGGGTCCGGGGAGCTGTTTTTT. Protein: CSVEIGTGSGELFF.

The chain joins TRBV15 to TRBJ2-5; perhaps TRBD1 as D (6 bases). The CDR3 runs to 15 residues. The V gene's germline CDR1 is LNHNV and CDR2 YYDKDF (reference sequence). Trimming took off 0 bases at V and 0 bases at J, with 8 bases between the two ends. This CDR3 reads CATSRDQGHQETQYF. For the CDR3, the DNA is TGTGCCACCAGCAGAGATCAGGGGCACCAAGAGACCCAGTACTTC. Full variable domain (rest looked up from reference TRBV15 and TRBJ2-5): DAMVIQNPRYQVTQFGKPVTLSCSQTLNHNVMYWYQQKSSQAPKLLFHYYDKDFNNEADTPDNFQSRRPNTSFCFLDIRSPGLGDTAMYLCATSRDQGHQETQYFGPGTRLLVL.

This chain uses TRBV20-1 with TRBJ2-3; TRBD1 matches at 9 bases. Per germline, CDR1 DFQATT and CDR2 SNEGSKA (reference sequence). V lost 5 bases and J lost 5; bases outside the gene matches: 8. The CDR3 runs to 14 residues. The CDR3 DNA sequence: TGCAGTGCTTCACGACAGGGGGTGGAAGATACGCAGTATTTT. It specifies CSASRQGVEDTQYF.

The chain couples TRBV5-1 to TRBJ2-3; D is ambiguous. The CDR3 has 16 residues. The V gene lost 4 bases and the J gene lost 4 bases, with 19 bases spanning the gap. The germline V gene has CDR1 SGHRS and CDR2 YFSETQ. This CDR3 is CASSDVKGARADTQYF. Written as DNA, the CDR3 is TGCGCCAGCAGCGACGTGAAAGGAGCAAGGGCAGATACGCAGTATTTT.

This CDR3 reads CSVPGPDRAYEQYF. CDR3 sequence (DNA): TGCAGCGTCCCGGGACCCGACAGGGCCTACGAGCAGTACTTC. The chain combines TRBV29-1 with TRBJ2-7; TRBD1 matches at 7 bases. With 6 bases clipped from V and 2 bases from J, the junction kept 10 bases outside the gene matches. The length of the CDR3 is 14 residues. The V gene's germline CDR1 is SQVTM and CDR2 ANQGSEA.

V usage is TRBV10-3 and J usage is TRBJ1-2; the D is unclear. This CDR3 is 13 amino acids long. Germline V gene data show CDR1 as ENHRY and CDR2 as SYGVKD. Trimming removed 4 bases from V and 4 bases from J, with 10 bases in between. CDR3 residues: CAISGEISYGYTF. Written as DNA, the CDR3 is TGTGCCATCAGTGGGGAGATCTCCTATGGCTACACCTTC.

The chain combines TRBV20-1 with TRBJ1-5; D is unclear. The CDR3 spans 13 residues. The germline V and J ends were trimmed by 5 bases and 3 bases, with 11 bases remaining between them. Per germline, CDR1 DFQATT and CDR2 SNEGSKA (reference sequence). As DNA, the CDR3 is TGCAGTGCTGCCGACAACCACAATCAGCCCCAGCATTTT. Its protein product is CSAADNHNQPQHF.

CDR3: CASTPTGTGYNEQFF. The CDR3 DNA follows: TGTGCCAGCACCCCAACCGGGACAGGTTACAATGAGCAGTTCTTC. This chain connects TRBV9 to TRBJ2-1; 8 nucleotides agree with TRBD1. Per the germline V gene, CDR1 is SGDLS and CDR2 is YYNGEE. V lost 6 bases, J lost 4 bases, and 9 bases stayed unmatched. The CDR3 runs 15 residues.

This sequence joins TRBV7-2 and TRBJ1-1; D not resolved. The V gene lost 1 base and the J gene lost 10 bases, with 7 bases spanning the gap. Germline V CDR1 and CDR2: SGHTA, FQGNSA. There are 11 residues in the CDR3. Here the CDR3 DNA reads TGTGCCAGCAGCTTAGGGGTCCTAGCTTTCTTT. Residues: CASSLGVLAFF.

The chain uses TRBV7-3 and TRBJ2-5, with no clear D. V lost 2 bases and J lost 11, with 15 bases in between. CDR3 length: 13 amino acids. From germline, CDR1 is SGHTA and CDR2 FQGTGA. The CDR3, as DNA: TGTGCCAGCAGCTTAGCTGGGCAACCTGAGCAGTACTTC. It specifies CASSLAGQPEQYF.

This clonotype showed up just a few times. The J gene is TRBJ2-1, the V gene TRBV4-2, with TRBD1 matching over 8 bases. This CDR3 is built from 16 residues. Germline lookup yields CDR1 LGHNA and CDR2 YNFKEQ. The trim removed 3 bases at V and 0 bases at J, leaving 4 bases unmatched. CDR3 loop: CASSQTDRGSYNEQFF. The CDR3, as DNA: TGTGCCAGCAGCCAGACCGACAGGGGCTCCTACAATGAGCAGTTCTTC.

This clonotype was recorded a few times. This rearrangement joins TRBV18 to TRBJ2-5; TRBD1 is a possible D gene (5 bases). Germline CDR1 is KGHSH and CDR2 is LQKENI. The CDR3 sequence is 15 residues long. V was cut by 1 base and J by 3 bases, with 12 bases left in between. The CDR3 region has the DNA TGTGCCAGCTCACCACTAACAGGAACAAAAGAGACCCAGTACTTC. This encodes CASSPLTGTKETQYF.

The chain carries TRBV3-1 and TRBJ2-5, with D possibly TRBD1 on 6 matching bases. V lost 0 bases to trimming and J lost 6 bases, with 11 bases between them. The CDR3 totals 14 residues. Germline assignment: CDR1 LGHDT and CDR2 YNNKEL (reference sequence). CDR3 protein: CASSQDTGRKTQYF. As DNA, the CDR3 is TGTGCCAGCAGCCAAGATACAGGGAGAAAGACCCAGTACTTC.

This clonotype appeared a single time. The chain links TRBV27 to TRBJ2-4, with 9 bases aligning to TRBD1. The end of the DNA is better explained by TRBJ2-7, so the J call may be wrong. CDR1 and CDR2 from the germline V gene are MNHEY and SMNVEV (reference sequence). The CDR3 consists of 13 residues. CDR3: CASGGTGNNEQYF. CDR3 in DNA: TGTGCCAGCGGAGGGACAGGGAACAACGAGCAGTACTTC.

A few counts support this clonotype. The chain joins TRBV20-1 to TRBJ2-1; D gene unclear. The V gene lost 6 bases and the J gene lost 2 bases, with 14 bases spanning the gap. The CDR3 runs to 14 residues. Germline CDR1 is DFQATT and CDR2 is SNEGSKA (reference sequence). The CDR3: CSATTSTAYNEQFF. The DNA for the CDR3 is TGCAGTGCCACGACTTCGACCGCCTACAATGAGCAGTTCTTC.